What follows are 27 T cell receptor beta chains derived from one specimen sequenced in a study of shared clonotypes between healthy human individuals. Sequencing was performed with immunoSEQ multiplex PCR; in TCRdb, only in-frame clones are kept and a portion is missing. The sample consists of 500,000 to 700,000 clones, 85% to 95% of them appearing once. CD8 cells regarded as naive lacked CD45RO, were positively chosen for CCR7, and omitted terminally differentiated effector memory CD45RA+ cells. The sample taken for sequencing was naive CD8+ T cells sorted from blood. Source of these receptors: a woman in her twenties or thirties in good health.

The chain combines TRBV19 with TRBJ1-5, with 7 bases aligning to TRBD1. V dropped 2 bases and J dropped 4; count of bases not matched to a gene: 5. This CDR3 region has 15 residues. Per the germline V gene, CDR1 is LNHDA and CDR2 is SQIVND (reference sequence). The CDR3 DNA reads TGTGCCAGTAGTATATGGGACAGTAATAATCAGCCCCAGCATTTT. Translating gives CASSIWDSNNQPQHF.

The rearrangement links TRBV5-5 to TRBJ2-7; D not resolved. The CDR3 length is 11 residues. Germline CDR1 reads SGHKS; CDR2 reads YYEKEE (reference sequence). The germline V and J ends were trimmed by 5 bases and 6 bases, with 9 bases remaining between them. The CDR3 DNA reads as TGTGCCAGCAGGGACGAGCGCGAGCAGTACTTC. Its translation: CASRDEREQYF.

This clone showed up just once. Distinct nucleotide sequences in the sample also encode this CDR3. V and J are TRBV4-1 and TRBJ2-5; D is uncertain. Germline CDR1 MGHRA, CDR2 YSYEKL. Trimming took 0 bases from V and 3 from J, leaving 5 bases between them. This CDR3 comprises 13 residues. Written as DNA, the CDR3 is TGCGCCAGCAGCCAAGACCAGGAAGAGACCCAGTACTTC. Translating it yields CASSQDQEETQYF.

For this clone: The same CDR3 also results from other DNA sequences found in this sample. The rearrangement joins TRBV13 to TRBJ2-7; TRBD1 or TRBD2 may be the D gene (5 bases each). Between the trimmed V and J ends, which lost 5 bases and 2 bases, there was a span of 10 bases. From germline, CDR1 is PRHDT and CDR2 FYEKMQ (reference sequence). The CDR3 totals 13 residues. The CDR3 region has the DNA TGTGCCAGCAGCCCCCGGGGCACCTACGAGCAGTACTTC. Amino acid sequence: CASSPRGTYEQYF.

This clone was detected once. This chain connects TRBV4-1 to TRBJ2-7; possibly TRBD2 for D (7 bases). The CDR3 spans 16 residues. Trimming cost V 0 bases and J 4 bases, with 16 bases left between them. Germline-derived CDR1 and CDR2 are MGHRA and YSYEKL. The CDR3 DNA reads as TGCGCCAGCAGCCAAGATAAGGTGGGGGGGGCTTACGAGCAGTACTTC. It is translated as CASSQDKVGGAYEQYF.

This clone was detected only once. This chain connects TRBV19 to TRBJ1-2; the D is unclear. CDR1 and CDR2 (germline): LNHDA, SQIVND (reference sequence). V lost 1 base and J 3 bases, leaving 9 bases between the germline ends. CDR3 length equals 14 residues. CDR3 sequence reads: CASSIVSRDYGYTF. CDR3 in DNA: TGTGCCAGTAGTATAGTCTCTCGGGACTATGGCTACACCTTC.

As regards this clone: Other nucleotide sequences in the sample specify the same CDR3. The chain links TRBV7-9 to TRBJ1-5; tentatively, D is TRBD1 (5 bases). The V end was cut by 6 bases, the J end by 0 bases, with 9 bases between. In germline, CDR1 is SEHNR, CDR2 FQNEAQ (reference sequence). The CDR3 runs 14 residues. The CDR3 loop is CASSPTDSNQPQHF. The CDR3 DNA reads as TGTGCCAGCAGTCCGACAGATAGCAATCAGCCCCAGCATTTT.

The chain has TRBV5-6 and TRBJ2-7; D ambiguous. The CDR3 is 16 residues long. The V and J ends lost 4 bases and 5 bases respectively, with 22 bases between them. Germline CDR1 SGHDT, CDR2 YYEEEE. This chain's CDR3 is CASSPRPMTLSHEQYF. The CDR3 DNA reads TGTGCCAGCAGCCCGCGCCCAATGACACTAAGCCACGAGCAGTACTTC.

The CDR3 DNA follows: TGTGCCAGCAGTCTAAGAGCGACAGGGTTCGGCTACACCTTC. The encoded protein is CASSLRATGFGYTF. The chain combines TRBV28 with TRBJ1-2, with 7 bases that match TRBD1. V dropped 5 bases and J dropped 8; count of bases not matched to a gene: 11. The CDR3 is 14 residues long. The germline CDR1 and CDR2 sequences are MDHEN and SYDVKM.

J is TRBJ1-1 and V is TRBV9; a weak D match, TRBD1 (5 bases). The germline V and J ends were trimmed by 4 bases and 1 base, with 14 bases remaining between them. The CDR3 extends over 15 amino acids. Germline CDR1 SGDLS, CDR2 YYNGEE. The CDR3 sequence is CASSTSRDGNTEAFF. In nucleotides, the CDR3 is TGTGCCAGCAGCACGAGCCGGGACGGGAACACTGAAGCTTTCTTT.

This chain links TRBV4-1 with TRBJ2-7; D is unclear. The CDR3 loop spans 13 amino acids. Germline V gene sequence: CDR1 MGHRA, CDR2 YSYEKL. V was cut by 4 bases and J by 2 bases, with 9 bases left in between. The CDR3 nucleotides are TGCGCCAGCAGCCTTGACACCGCCTACGAGCAGTACTTC. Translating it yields CASSLDTAYEQYF.

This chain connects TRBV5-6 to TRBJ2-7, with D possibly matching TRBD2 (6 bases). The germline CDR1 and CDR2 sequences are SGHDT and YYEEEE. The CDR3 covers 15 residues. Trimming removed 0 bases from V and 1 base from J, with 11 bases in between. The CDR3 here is CASSLGGTLSYEQYF. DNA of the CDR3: TGTGCCAGCAGCTTGGGCGGGACGCTATCCTACGAGCAGTACTTC. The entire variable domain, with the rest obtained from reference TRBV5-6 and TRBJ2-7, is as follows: DAGVTQSPTHLIKTRGQQVTLRCSPKSGHDTVSWYQQALGQGPQFIFQYYEEEERQRGNFPDRFSGHQFPNYSSELNVNALLLGDSALYLCASSLGGTLSYEQYFGPGTRLTVT.

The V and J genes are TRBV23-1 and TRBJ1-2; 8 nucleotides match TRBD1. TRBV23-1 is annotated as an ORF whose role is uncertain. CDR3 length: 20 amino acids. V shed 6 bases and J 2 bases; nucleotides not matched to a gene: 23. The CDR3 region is CASSASERTGKGKVNYGYTF. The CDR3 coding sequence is TGCGCCAGCAGCGCATCGGAGAGGACAGGGAAGGGGAAAGTGAACTATGGCTACACCTTC.

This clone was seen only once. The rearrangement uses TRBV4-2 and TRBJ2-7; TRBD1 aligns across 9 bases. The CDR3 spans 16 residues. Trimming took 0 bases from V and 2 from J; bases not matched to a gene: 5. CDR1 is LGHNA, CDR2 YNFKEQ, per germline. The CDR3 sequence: CASSQEGGTGTYEQYF. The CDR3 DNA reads TGTGCCAGCAGCCAAGAAGGTGGGACAGGGACCTACGAGCAGTACTTC.

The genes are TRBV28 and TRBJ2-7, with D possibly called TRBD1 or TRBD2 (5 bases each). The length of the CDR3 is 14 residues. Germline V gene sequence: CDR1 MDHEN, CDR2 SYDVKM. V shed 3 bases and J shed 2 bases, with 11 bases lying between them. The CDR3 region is CASSFRDVTYEQYF. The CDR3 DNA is TGTGCCAGCAGTTTCCGGGACGTAACCTACGAGCAGTACTTC.

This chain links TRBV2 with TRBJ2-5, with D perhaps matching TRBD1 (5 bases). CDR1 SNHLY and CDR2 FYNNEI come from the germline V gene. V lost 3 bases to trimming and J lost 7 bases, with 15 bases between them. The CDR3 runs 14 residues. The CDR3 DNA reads TGTGCCAGCAGTGAGGCAGGGCGCGTACGGACCCAGTACTTC. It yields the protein CASSEAGRVRTQYF.

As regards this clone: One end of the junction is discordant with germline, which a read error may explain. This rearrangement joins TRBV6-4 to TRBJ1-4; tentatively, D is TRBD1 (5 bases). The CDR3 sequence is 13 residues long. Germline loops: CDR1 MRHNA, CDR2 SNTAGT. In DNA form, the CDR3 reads TGTGCCAGCAGTGACTTTAAGGCGGGGACTGGAGTTTTT. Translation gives CASSDFKAGTGVF.

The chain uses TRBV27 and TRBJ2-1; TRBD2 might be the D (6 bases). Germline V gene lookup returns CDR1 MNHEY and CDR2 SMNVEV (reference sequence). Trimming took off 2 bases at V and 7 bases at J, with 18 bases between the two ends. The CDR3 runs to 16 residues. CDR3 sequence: CASSLLPSSVLNEQFF. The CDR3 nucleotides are TGTGCCAGCAGTTTACTCCCCTCTAGCGTGTTGAATGAGCAGTTCTTC.

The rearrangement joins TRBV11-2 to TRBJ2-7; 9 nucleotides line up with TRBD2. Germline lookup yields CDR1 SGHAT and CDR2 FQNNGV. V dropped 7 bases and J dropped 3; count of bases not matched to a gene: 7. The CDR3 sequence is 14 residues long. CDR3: CASKQREDFYEQYF. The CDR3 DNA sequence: TGTGCCAGCAAACAGCGGGAGGATTTCTACGAGCAGTACTTC.

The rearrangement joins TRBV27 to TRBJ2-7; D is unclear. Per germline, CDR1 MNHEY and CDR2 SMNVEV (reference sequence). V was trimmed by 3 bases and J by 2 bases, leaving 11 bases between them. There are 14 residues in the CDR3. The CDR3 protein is CASSLNIAAYEQYF. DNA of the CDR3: TGTGCCAGCAGTTTGAACATAGCCGCCTACGAGCAGTACTTC.

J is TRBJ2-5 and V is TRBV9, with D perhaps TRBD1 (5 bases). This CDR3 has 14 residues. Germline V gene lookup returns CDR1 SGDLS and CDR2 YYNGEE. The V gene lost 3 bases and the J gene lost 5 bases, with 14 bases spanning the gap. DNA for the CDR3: TGTGCCAGCAGCGAGGGGATCCCCGGGGAGACCCAGTACTTC. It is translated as CASSEGIPGETQYF.

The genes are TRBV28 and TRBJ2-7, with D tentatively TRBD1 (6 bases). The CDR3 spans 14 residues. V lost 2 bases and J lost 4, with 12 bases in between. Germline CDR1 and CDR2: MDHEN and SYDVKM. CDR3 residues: CASSLQGRGYEQYF. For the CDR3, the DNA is TGTGCCAGCAGTTTACAGGGGAGAGGGTACGAGCAGTACTTC.

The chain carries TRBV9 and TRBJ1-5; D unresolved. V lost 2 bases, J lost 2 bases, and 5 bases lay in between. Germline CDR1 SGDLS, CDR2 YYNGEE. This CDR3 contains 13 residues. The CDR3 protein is CASSVNGNQPQHF. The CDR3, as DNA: TGTGCCAGCAGCGTCAATGGCAATCAGCCCCAGCATTTT.

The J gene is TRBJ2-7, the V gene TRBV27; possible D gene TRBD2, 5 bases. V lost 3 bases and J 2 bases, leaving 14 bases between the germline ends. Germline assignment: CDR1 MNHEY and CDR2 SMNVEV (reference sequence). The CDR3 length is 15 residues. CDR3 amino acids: CASSLVQGRTYEQYF. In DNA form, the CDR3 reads TGTGCCAGCAGTTTGGTCCAAGGGAGAACCTACGAGCAGTACTTC.

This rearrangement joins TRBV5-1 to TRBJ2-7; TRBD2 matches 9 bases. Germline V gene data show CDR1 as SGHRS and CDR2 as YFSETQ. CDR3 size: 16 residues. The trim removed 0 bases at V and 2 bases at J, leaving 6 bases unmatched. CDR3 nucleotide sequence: TGCGCCAGCAGCTTGGCGGGACTAGCCGCTGCCTACGAGCAGTACTTC. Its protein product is CASSLAGLAAAYEQYF. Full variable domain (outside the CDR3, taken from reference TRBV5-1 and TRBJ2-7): KAGVTQTPRYLIKTRGQQVTLSCSPISGHRSVSWYQQTPGQGLQFLFEYFSETQRNKGNFPGRFSGRQFSNSRSEMNVSTLELGDSALYLCASSLAGLAAAYEQYFGPGTRLTVT.

CDR3 sequence: CASSEWTGRHNYEQYF. CDR3 nucleotides: TGTGCCAGCAGTGAATGGACAGGGCGACATAACTACGAGCAGTACTTC. The chain employs TRBV28 and TRBJ2-7; TRBD1 matches at 8 bases. The CDR3 runs to 16 residues. CDR1 and CDR2 from the germline V gene are MDHEN and SYDVKM. The V and J ends lost 5 bases and 3 bases, in that order; junction bases with no gene match: 12.

CDR3 sequence reads: CASRPPAAETQYF. CDR3 DNA: TGTGCCAGCAGACCCCCAGCGGCAGAGACCCAGTACTTC. The chain is built from TRBV4-2 and TRBJ2-5; a possible D gene is TRBD2 (5 bases). Germline V gene data show CDR1 as LGHNA and CDR2 as YNFKEQ. Trimming left V 6 bases short and J 4 bases short, with 12 bases between. The CDR3 spans 13 residues.